Below, 12 T cell receptor beta chains from the same sample are listed, as sequenced in a study of CD8+ T cells in alopecia areata. Treatment indicated: oral pan-JAK inhibitor, 5-10 mg twice daily. It was cDNA, reverse transcribed from extracted RNA, that served as the sequencing template. Sequencing used immunoSEQ multiplex PCR; TCRdb keeps in-frame clones, though not all of them. Here the sample spans 79,000 or so clones, approximately 66% being singletons. Material: CD8+ T cells sorted from blood, obtained at week 24, from a patient treated with tofacitinib. The receptors shown here come from a human donor with alopecia areata.

The chain couples TRBV7-9 to TRBJ1-6, with 8 positions matching TRBD1. Germline loops: CDR1 SEHNR, CDR2 FQNEAQ (reference sequence). The V segment lost 5 bases and the J segment 7 bases; nucleotides outside the gene matches: 7. The CDR3 totals 15 residues. CDR3 in amino acids: CASSADRVWNSPLHF. The CDR3 nucleotides are TGTGCCAGCAGCGCGGACAGGGTGTGGAATTCACCCCTCCACTTT.

About this clone itself: One junction end does not reproduce the germline sequence, and a read error may be involved. The V gene is TRBV4-1, the J gene TRBJ2-1; 7 bases map to TRBD2. Germline CDR1 and CDR2: MGHRA and YSYEKL. The length of the CDR3 is 12 residues. The CDR3 DNA follows: TGCGCCAGCAGCTCGGAGGATGGGGGGAGGGTCTTC. This codes for CASSSEDGGRVF.

The chain uses TRBV15 and TRBJ2-7; 8 bases agree with TRBD1. This CDR3 is built from 15 residues. From germline, CDR1 is LNHNV and CDR2 YYDKDF (reference sequence). The J segment lost 2 bases and the V segment lost 0 bases, leaving 3 bases of the junction unmatched. CDR3 nucleotide sequence: TGTGCCACCAGCAGAGATCGGACAGGGACCTACGAGCAGTACTTC. This gives the protein CATSRDRTGTYEQYF. The whole variable domain, remainder taken from reference TRBV15 and TRBJ2-7, is DAMVIQNPRYQVTQFGKPVTLSCSQTLNHNVMYWYQQKSSQAPKLLFHYYDKDFNNEADTPDNFQSRRPNTSFCFLDIRSPGLGDTAMYLCATSRDRTGTYEQYFGPGTRLTVT.

This chain joins TRBV30 and TRBJ2-7; D tentatively reads TRBD1 or TRBD2 (5 bases each). This CDR3 is built from 13 residues. Germline V gene data show CDR1 as GTSNPN and CDR2 as SVGIG (reference sequence). Between the trimmed V and J ends, which lost 4 bases and 4 bases, there was a span of 14 bases. Here the CDR3 reads CAWIPGSSYEQYF. The CDR3 nucleotides read TGTGCCTGGATTCCAGGGAGCAGTTACGAGCAGTACTTC.

V is TRBV5-1 and J is TRBJ1-2; D is possibly TRBD1 (5 bases). The V and J ends lost 3 bases and 5 bases respectively, with 20 bases between them. This CDR3 is 16 amino acids long. The germline V gene encodes CDR1 SGHRS and CDR2 YFSETQ. The CDR3 nucleotides are TGCGCCAGCAGCTCGGTAGGAGGAGGGACGGATTATGGCTACACCTTC. This encodes CASSSVGGGTDYGYTF.

The chain is built from TRBV28 and TRBJ1-2, with TRBD1 as a possible D gene (6 bases). CDR1 MDHEN and CDR2 SYDVKM come from the germline V gene. V was cut by 5 bases and J by 4 bases, with 14 bases left in between. CDR3 length equals 14 residues. In nucleotides, the CDR3 is TGTGCCAGCAGTCATGACAGGTCGGGCTATGGCTACACCTTC. This encodes CASSHDRSGYGYTF.

This clone was detected only a few times. CDR3 sequence: CASSLGRLTEAFF. In DNA form, the CDR3 reads TGTGCCAGTAGTCTCGGGAGGCTCACTGAAGCTTTCTTT. The chain uses TRBV19 and TRBJ1-1; no firm D call. The CDR3 spans 13 residues. Germline CDR1 reads LNHDA; CDR2 reads SQIVND (reference sequence). Trimming pared 5 bases from V and 4 bases from J, leaving 11 bases between.

V and J are TRBV28 and TRBJ2-7, with TRBD1 identical over 8 bases. From germline, CDR1 is MDHEN and CDR2 SYDVKM. J was trimmed by 3 bases and V by 3 bases; bases with no gene match: 7. The CDR3 is 15 residues long. CDR3: CASSLVGQGYYEQYF. The CDR3 DNA reads TGTGCCAGCAGTTTGGTAGGACAGGGTTACTACGAGCAGTACTTC.

The gene calls are TRBV7-9 and TRBJ2-2; 11 positions agree with TRBD1. This CDR3 comprises 17 residues. V was clipped by 4 bases and J by 4 bases; unmatched bases: 8. The germline V gene has CDR1 SEHNR and CDR2 FQNEAQ (reference sequence). CDR3 sequence reads: CASSSSGTGGFTGELFF. The CDR3 nucleotides read TGTGCCAGCAGCTCTTCCGGGACAGGGGGATTCACCGGGGAGCTGTTTTTT.

The chain combines TRBV4-3 with TRBJ2-5, with 7 bases identical to TRBD1. The CDR3 is 14 amino acids. The V and J ends lost 5 bases and 1 base, in that order; junction bases with no gene match: 4. The germline gives CDR1 LGHNA, CDR2 YSLEER. Here the CDR3 reads CASSEGTAQETQYF. CDR3 DNA: TGCGCCAGCAGCGAAGGGACAGCCCAAGAGACCCAGTACTTC.

The table lists this clone with a count of one. This chain links TRBV9 with TRBJ2-4; no reliable D call. The length of the CDR3 is 13 residues. V lost 0 bases, J lost 3 bases, and 4 bases lay in between. The germline V gene encodes CDR1 SGDLS and CDR2 YYNGEE. CDR3 sequence (DNA): TGTGCCAGCAGCGTAGACTTCAAAAACATTCAGTACTTC. Its protein product is CASSVDFKNIQYF.

Within the sample, this clone is medium-sized. The chain has TRBV7-8 and TRBJ2-1; 8 nucleotides agree with TRBD2. Trimming removed 3 bases from V and 6 bases from J; junction bases left unmatched: 1. CDR1 and CDR2 (germline): SGHVS, FQNEAQ. The CDR3 is made up of 13 amino acids. In nucleotides, the CDR3 is TGTGCCAGCAGCTTCGCGGGGGGCAATGAGCAGTTCTTC. Translated: CASSFAGGNEQFF.